The 17 T cell receptor beta chains below come from one sample, sequenced in a study of blood T cell repertoires in COVID-19. TCRdb keeps only in-frame clones here, not all; method: immunoSEQ multiplex PCR. This sample carries about 130,000 clones, about four fifths of them seen once, and the ten largest clones take 5%. The sequenced sample was peripheral blood. Receptor source: a woman between 65 and 79 years old with COVID-19, enrolled during active disease.

Only a few counts were recorded for this clone. This chain links TRBV6-1 with TRBJ2-7; D might be TRBD1 (5 bases). CDR3 length: 15 residues. Trimming took 1 base from V and 2 from J, leaving 12 bases between them. Germline V CDR1 and CDR2: MNHNS, SASEGT. CDR3 nucleotide sequence: TGTGCCAGCAGTGAAGGGACACAAAACCCCTACGAGCAGTACTTC. Its protein product is CASSEGTQNPYEQYF.

The J gene is TRBJ2-1, the V gene TRBV5-1; 15 nucleotides match TRBD2. The V gene end was trimmed by 4 bases and the J gene end by 0 bases; junction bases not matched to a gene: 8. Germline assignment: CDR1 SGHRS and CDR2 YFSETQ. This CDR3 is 19 amino acids long. Written as DNA, the CDR3 is TGCGCCAGCAGCCCAACCGGGACTAGCGGGGGGAGCTCCTACAATGAGCAGTTCTTC. Protein product: CASSPTGTSGGSSYNEQFF.

The chain combines TRBV28 with TRBJ1-2, with 10 bases matching TRBD1. This CDR3 is 15 amino acids long. The germline V gene has CDR1 MDHEN and CDR2 SYDVKM. V lost 7 bases and J lost 0; bases outside the gene matches: 5. CDR3: CASTTGQGANYGYTF. In nucleotides, the CDR3 is TGTGCCAGCACCACAGGACAGGGGGCTAACTATGGCTACACCTTC.

The chain employs TRBV25-1 and TRBJ2-7, with TRBD1 matching over 9 bases. Germline V lookup: CDR1 MGHDK, CDR2 SYGVNS. V trimming: 8 bases; J trimming: 4 bases; junction bases outside the gene matches: 0. The CDR3 is 11 amino acids. The CDR3, as DNA: TGTGCCAGCGGACAGGGGTACGAGCAGTACTTC. Translated: CASGQGYEQYF.

This clone was counted between two and nine times. This chain joins TRBV2 and TRBJ1-5; TRBD1 matches at 8 bases. This CDR3 comprises 15 residues. V lost 6 bases, J lost 0 bases, and 4 bases stayed unmatched. CDR1 is SNHLY and CDR2 is FYNNEI in the germline V gene. CDR3 residues: CASRRDRGSNQPQHF. CDR3 in DNA: TGTGCCAGCAGAAGAGACAGGGGTAGCAATCAGCCCCAGCATTTT.

The J gene is TRBJ2-7, the V gene TRBV6-5; 13 bases align to TRBD2. Trimming took 4 bases from V and 6 from J; bases not matched to a gene: 6. The CDR3 is made up of 15 amino acids. Germline CDR1 MNHEY, CDR2 SVGAGI. The CDR3 DNA reads TGTGCCAGCAGTTCAACCGGGACTAGCGGGGTCGAGCAGTACTTC. Amino acids: CASSSTGTSGVEQYF.

This clone was observed a handful of times. The chain carries TRBV7-9 and TRBJ2-5; D perhaps matches TRBD1 (5 bases). Germline lookup yields CDR1 SEHNR and CDR2 FQNEAQ (reference sequence). This CDR3 has 13 residues. V was cut by 1 base and J by 6 bases, with 9 bases left in between. The CDR3 bases are TGTGCCAGCAGCTTAGAGGGGCAAAAGACCCAGTACTTC. Protein product: CASSLEGQKTQYF.

The chain combines TRBV3-1 (or the pseudogene TRBV3-2) with TRBJ2-1; tentatively, D is TRBD2 (5 bases). The CDR3 spans 14 residues. Germline V gene lookup returns CDR1 LGHDT and CDR2 YNNKEL (reference sequence). V was clipped by 1 base and J by 3 bases, with 7 bases between them. The CDR3 region has the DNA TGTGCCAGCAGCCAAGCAGGACTCTACAATGAGCAGTTCTTC. Translating it yields CASSQAGLYNEQFF.

This clone was seen more than once but under ten times. The genes are TRBV7-2 and TRBJ1-2, with D maybe TRBD1 (5 bases). V was cut by 5 bases and J by 7 bases, with 23 bases left in between. This CDR3 has 16 residues. CDR1 SGHTA and CDR2 FQGNSA come from the germline V gene. CDR3 loop: CASSPQAKKGKSGYTF. For the CDR3, the DNA is TGTGCCAGCAGCCCTCAGGCGAAGAAGGGGAAGTCTGGCTACACCTTC.

V and J are TRBV6-4 and TRBJ1-1, with 10 nucleotides matching TRBD1. From germline, CDR1 is MRHNA and CDR2 SNTAGT. V was clipped by 5 bases and J by 4 bases; unmatched bases: 1. The CDR3 sequence is 13 residues long. The CDR3 is CASSRTGGTEAFF. The CDR3 DNA sequence: TGTGCCAGCAGTCGGACAGGGGGCACTGAAGCTTTCTTT.

The V and J genes are TRBV19 and TRBJ1-1; D is perhaps TRBD1 (6 bases). Trimming stripped 3 bases from V and 4 bases from J, with 12 bases between. This CDR3 contains 14 residues. Germline V CDR1 and CDR2: LNHDA, SQIVND (reference sequence). The CDR3 DNA reads as TGTGCCAGTAGTATCCGGCAGGGGTTCACTGAAGCTTTCTTT. Amino acids: CASSIRQGFTEAFF. Full variable domain (outside the CDR3, taken from reference TRBV19 and TRBJ1-1): DGGITQSPKYLFRKEGQNVTLSCEQNLNHDAMYWYRQDPGQGLRLIYYSQIVNDFQKGDIAEGYSVSREKKESFPLTVTSAQKNPTAFYLCASSIRQGFTEAFFGQGTRLTVV.

This clone was seen more than once but under ten times. CDR3 coding DNA: TGTGCCACCAGCAGTGACCTTAGCGGGGGGATTTACAATGAGCAGTTCTTC. Protein sequence: CATSSDLSGGIYNEQFF. V usage is TRBV15 and J usage is TRBJ2-1; 10 bases match TRBD2. With V trimmed by 3 bases and J by 4 bases, 9 bases remained unmatched. The CDR3 sequence is 17 residues long. Germline V gives CDR1 LNHNV, CDR2 YYDKDF (reference sequence).

This rearrangement joins TRBV2 to TRBJ2-7; 7 bases are a match to TRBD1. After removal of 10 bases from V and 0 bases from J, the junction contained 6 bases not matched to a gene. This CDR3 spans 13 amino acids. Germline V gene lookup returns CDR1 SNHLY and CDR2 FYNNEI. The CDR3 region is CANQRTGSYEQYF. CDR3 nucleotides: TGTGCCAACCAAAGGACAGGCTCCTACGAGCAGTACTTC.

The V and J genes are TRBV4-2 and TRBJ2-7, with TRBD2 matching 9 bases. Germline V gives CDR1 LGHNA, CDR2 YNFKEQ. J was trimmed by 7 bases and V by 6 bases; bases with no gene match: 19. The CDR3 has 17 amino acids. CDR3 DNA sequence: TGTGCCAGCAGTCCAGGAGGCCCCGGGTTAGCGGGGGTTGAGCAGTACTTC. This gives the protein CASSPGGPGLAGVEQYF.

The chain joins TRBV28 to TRBJ1-1; tentative D call: TRBD1 (6 bases). Germline-derived CDR1 and CDR2 are MDHEN and SYDVKM. V lost 6 bases to trimming and J lost 1 base, with 15 bases between them. CDR3 length: 15 amino acids. The CDR3 here is CASSPTGLRNTEAFF. The DNA of the CDR3 is TGTGCCAGCAGCCCGACAGGCTTAAGGAACACTGAAGCTTTCTTT.

V gene TRBV7-2 combines with J gene TRBJ1-3, with D unresolved. The V end was cut by 5 bases, the J end by 3 bases, with 11 bases between. CDR1 and CDR2 from the germline V gene are SGHTA and FQGNSA. This CDR3 region has 14 residues. In DNA, the CDR3 is TGTGCCAGCAGCGCACGGGGTCTTGGAAACACCATATATTTT. As protein: CASSARGLGNTIYF.

V usage is TRBV6-6 and J usage is TRBJ1-1, with no clear D. The germline V gene encodes CDR1 MNHNY and CDR2 SVGAGI (reference sequence). The V end lost 4 bases, the J end lost 6 bases, and 15 bases lay between the germline ends. This CDR3 has 14 amino acids. The CDR3 is CASSLLGNNAEAFF. As DNA, the CDR3 is TGTGCCAGCAGTTTATTGGGCAATAACGCTGAAGCTTTCTTT.